This T cell receptor (beta chain) derives from a study of blood T cell repertoires in COVID-19 (TCRdb year 2020). A note on the overall study: The collaborator samples originated in the United States, Italy and Spain and spanned the acute and convalescent phases of COVID-19. The repertoires were made available in a free public database intended to serve as a resource for research on the immune response to SARS-CoV-2. The prospective study material was composed of cDNA or gDNA derived from T cells, B-cell-depleted T cells, or PBMCs. Where available, HLA class I and class II types were taken from metadata supplied by the sample provider and were not determined by assay-based typing. The sample metadata nearly always contained a de-identified subject ID, COVID-19 status, age in years and sex. Samples were obtained from the ongoing ImmuneRACE study (first 160 participants) and from 950 to 1,500 subjects provided by 6 global collaborators. Subjects who had been exposed to COVID-19, were actively infected with it, or had recovered from it provided the deeply sampled blood TCRbeta repertoires that made up the dataset. The paper's findings and limits, for the study overall: Clinical and demographic metadata were provided uncurated, with the amount varying by source and participant.

Each collaborating institution followed its own protocols to collect whole blood in K2EDTA tubes. Collaborator samples were shipped for TCRbeta analysis as frozen whole blood, isolated PBMCs, or DNA extracted from either sample type. TCRbeta CDR3 regions were amplified from genomic DNA using the immunoSEQ Assay, a bias-controlled multiplex PCR. In the source study's methods: The number of nucleated cells in each sample was estimated from the amplification of reference gene primers within the assay. To quantify the absolute abundance of each unique TCRbeta CDR3 rearrangement, sequence reads were collapsed and filtered. For each sample, productive Simpson clonality was calculated by taking the square root of Simpson's diversity index across productive rearrangements. TCRdb holds this immuneACCESS table with in-frame rearrangements only. Some clones are missing; in checked studies, unresolved V genes explain under half, and the rest has no known cause. V, J and clone size were drawn from that table, and D and trimming were deduced from the DNA. Across this sample there are about 140,000 clones, with around 89% seen only once. Together, the top ten hold 2.5% to 3% of the sample.

Details on this clone: Its specific antigen is unknown. Within one base of it there is no much larger clone, and no base qualities were kept.

The germline V and J ends show losses of 4 bases and 5 bases respectively, and no gene match explains 8 bases of the junction. As encoded in the germline V gene, CDR1 is SGHTA while CDR2 is FQGNSA. The CDR3 spans 16 residues, from the cysteine through the phenylalanine. The retained sequence is limited to the CDR3, 48 bases, with the frame set at the first base. The chain was built from TRBV7-2 and TRBJ1-4; the central 9 bases match TRBD1. This TCR derives from a man in his sixties with active or convalescent COVID-19. Sequencing was carried out using peripheral blood. The sequenced DNA is TGTGCCAGCAGCTCCGTTGGGACAGGGATAAATGAAAAACTGTTTTTT. It specifies CASSSVGTGINEKLFF.